A single T cell receptor (beta chain) is shown here with its context. TCRdb fed the 5' RACE reads into MiXCR, producing one record per CDR3 protein. The data show 110,000 or so distinct CDR3 sequences, 11% seen once. The entry originates in a study of spatial heterogeneity in lung cancer. Across the study: Some 72 TRACERx patients with early, untreated non-small cell lung cancer donated samples. The library had UMIs, and each TCR and UMI pair averaged more than ten raw reads.

The time point here: blood at routine non-recurrence follow-up after resection. The sequenced material consisted of unsorted whole RNA from tumor, nontumor lung or frozen PBMC. The V end was cut by 1 base, the J end by 10 bases, with 8 bases between. CDR1 is MDHEN, CDR2 SYDVKM, per germline. The CDR3 length is 13 residues. This receptor was taken from a female donor with early-stage non-small cell lung cancer. The chain links TRBV28 to TRBJ1-6; no clear D. This sample comprised PBMCs, obtained at follow-up. CDR3 sequence reads: CASSLYPVSPLHF. CDR3 nucleotide sequence: TGTGCCAGCAGTTTATACCCGGTGTCACCCCTCCACTTT.